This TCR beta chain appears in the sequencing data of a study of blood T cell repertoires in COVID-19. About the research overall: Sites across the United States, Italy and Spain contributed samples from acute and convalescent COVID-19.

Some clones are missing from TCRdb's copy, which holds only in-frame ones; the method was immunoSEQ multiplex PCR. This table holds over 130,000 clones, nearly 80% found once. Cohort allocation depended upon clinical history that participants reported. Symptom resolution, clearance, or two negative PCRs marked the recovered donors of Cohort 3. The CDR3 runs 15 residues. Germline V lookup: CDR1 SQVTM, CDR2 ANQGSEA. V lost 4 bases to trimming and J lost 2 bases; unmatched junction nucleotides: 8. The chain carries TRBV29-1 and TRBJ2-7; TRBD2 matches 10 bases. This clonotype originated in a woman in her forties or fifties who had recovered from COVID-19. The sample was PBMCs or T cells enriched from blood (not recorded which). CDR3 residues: CSVGTPGLATYEQYF. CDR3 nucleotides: TGCAGCGTTGGGACTCCGGGACTAGCGACCTACGAGCAGTACTTC.